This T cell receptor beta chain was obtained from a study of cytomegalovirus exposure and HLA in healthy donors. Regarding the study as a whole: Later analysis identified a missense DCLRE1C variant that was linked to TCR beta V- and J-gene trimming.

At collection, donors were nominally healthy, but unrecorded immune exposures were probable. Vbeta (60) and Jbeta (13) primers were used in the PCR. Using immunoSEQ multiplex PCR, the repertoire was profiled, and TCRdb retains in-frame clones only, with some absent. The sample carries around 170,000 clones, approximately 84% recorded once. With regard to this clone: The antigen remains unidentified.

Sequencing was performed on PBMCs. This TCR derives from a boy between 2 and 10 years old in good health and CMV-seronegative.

This CDR3 reads CATSRDKGAHNEQFF. The CDR3 coding sequence is TGTGCCACCAGCAGAGATAAGGGGGCCCACAATGAGCAGTTCTTC. V gene TRBV15 combines with J gene TRBJ2-1, with 7 nucleotides matching TRBD1. The ends lost 0 bases at V and 5 bases at J; junction bases unmatched: 4. The germline CDR1 and CDR2 sequences are LNHNV and YYDKDF (reference sequence). This CDR3 region has 15 residues. The entire variable domain, with the rest obtained from reference TRBV15 and TRBJ2-1, is as follows: DAMVIQNPRYQVTQFGKPVTLSCSQTLNHNVMYWYQQKSSQAPKLLFHYYDKDFNNEADTPDNFQSRRPNTSFCFLDIRSPGLGDTAMYLCATSRDKGAHNEQFFGPGTRLTVL.